This T cell receptor beta chain was profiled in a study of T-cell reconstitution after alpha-beta-depleted transplantation in children. TCRbeta library construction was performed incorporating unique molecular identifiers. In TCRdb, the PCR reads were re-called with MiXCR into one record per CDR3 protein. The sample holds approximately 420,000 distinct CDR3 sequences, roughly a tenth seen once. This clonotype was counted ten times or more. Germline-derived CDR1 and CDR2 are DFQATT and SNEGSKA (reference sequence). The CDR3 runs 13 residues. V was clipped by 5 bases and J by 1 base, with 10 bases between them.

V and J are TRBV20-1 and TRBJ2-3; D not resolved. The sequence was collected from a human donor who donated a stem cell graft to a child with acute myeloid leukemia. The sample here was PBMCs from the stem cell graft donor, taken from the stem cell graft. CDR3 bases: TGCAGTGCTCCCGACCGACGCACAGATACGCAGTATTTT. This codes for CSAPDRRTDTQYF.